The present entry profiles one TCR beta chain with its context. What it recognizes is unknown. The data belong to a study of shared clonotypes between healthy human individuals. Points from the study as a whole: Of the naive CD4 clonotypes, around 4.8% were shared across a few donors. The genetic and exposure-history diversity represented was limited by few donors.

Trimming removed 9 bases from V and 6 bases from J, with 18 bases in between. In germline, CDR1 is MNHEY, CDR2 SVGAGI. This CDR3 is built from 15 residues. Over several immunoSEQ plates, each subset's genomic DNA was distributed in even portions. Sequenced by immunoSEQ multiplex PCR; TCRdb stores in-frame clones only, minus some. The repertoire has some 2 million clones, about 95% of them found once; the top ten carry 0.13%. The chain couples TRBV6-5 to TRBJ1-6, with D perhaps TRBD1 (6 bases). The receptor comes from a man aged 18 to 35 in good health. The specimen was naive CD4+ T cells sorted from blood. The subset is: CD45RA+ positively selected. CDR3 region: CASRRTGLSNSPLHF. The DNA for the CDR3 is TGTGCCAGTCGACGCACAGGGCTTAGTAATTCACCCCTCCACTTT.